This T cell receptor (beta chain) was documented in a study of blood T cell repertoires in COVID-19. In the authors' workflow: For nucleated cells, counts were estimated from reference gene primer amplification. Using immunoSEQ multiplex PCR, the repertoire was profiled, and TCRdb retains in-frame clones only, with some absent. V and J calls and clone size follow that table, whereas D and trimming were derived from the DNA. The table includes around 310,000 clones, over 75% detected once. Germline CDR1 and CDR2: ENHRY and SYGVKD. The trim removed 5 bases at V and 0 bases at J, leaving 5 bases unmatched. The CDR3 contains 15 residues.

This chain joins TRBV10-3 and TRBJ1-1; TRBD1 aligns across 8 bases. The receptor was derived from a woman in her twenties or thirties with COVID-19, enrolled during active disease. The specimen was peripheral blood. CDR3 sequence reads: CAISRQGSVNTEAFF. The CDR3 nucleotides read TGTGCCATCAGTCGACAGGGGTCGGTGAACACTGAAGCTTTCTTT.